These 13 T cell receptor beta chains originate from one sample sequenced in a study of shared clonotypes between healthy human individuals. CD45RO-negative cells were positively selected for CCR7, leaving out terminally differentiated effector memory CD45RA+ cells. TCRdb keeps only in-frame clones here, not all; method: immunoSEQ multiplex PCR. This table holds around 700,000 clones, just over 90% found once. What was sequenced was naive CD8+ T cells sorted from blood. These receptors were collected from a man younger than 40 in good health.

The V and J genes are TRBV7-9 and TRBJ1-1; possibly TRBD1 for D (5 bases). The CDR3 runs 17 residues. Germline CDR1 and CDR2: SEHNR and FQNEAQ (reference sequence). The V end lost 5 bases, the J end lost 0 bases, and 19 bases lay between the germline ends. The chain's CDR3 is CASSPRYDSQMNTEAFF. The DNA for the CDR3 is TGTGCCAGCAGCCCCAGATATGACAGCCAAATGAACACTGAAGCTTTCTTT.

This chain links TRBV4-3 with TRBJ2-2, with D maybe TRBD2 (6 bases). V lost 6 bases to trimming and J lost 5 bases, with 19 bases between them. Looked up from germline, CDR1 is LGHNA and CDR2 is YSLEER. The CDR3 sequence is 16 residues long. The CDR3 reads CASREGSRARTGELFF. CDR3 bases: TGCGCCAGCAGGGAGGGAAGCCGTGCGAGGACCGGGGAGCTGTTTTTT.

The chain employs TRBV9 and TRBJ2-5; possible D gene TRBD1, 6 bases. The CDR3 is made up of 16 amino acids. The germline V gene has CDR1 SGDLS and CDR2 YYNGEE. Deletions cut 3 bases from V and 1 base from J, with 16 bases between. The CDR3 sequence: CASSGRQESIQETQYF. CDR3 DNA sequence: TGTGCCAGCAGCGGAAGACAGGAGTCAATCCAAGAGACCCAGTACTTC.

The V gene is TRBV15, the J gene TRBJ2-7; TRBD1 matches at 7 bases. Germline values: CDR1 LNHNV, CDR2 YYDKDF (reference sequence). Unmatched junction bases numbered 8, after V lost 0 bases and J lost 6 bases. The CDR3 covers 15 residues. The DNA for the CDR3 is TGTGCCACCAGCAGAGACAGGGGGACGCAAGGCGAGCAGTACTTC. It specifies CATSRDRGTQGEQYF. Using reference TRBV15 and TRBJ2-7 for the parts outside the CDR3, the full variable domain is DAMVIQNPRYQVTQFGKPVTLSCSQTLNHNVMYWYQQKSSQAPKLLFHYYDKDFNNEADTPDNFQSRRPNTSFCFLDIRSPGLGDTAMYLCATSRDRGTQGEQYFGPGTRLTVT.

The CDR3 protein is CASSILGEAPEQYF. Here the CDR3 DNA reads TGTGCCAGTAGTATACTTGGGGAGGCCCCCGAGCAGTACTTC. The rearrangement uses TRBV19 and TRBJ2-7; TRBD2 might be the D (6 bases). Deletions cut 2 bases from V and 6 bases from J, with 14 bases between. CDR1 LNHDA and CDR2 SQIVND come from the germline V gene (reference sequence). The CDR3 sequence is 14 residues long.

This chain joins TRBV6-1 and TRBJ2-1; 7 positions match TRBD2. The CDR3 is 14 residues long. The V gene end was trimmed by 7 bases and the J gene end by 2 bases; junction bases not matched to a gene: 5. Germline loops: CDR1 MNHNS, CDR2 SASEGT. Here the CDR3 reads CASTASGTYNEQFF. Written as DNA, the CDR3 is TGTGCCAGCACTGCTAGCGGAACCTACAATGAGCAGTTCTTC.

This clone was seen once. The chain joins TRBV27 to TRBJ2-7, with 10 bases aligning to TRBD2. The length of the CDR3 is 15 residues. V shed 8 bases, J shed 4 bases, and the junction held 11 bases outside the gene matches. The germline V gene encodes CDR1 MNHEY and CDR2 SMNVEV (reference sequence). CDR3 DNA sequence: TGTGCCAGCCGAGCCGCACTAGCGGGATTTTACGAGCAGTACTTC. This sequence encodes CASRAALAGFYEQYF.

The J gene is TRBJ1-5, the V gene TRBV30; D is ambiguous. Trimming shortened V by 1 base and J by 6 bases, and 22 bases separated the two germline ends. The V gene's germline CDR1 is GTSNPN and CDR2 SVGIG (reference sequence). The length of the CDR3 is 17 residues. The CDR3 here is CAWSAPDNIWASQPQHF. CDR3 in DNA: TGTGCCTGGAGTGCCCCAGACAATATCTGGGCATCTCAGCCCCAGCATTTT. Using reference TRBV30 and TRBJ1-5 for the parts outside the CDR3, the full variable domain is SQTIHQWPATLVQPVGSPLSLECTVEGTSNPNLYWYRQAAGRGLQLLFYSVGIGQISSEVPQNLSASRPQDRQFILSSKKLLLSDSGFYLCAWSAPDNIWASQPQHFGDGTRLSIL.

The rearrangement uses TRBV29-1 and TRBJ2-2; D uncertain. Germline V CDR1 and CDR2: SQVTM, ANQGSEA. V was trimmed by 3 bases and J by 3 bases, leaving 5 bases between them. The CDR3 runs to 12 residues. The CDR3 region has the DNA TGCAGCGTTGATAGCTACACCGGGGAGCTGTTTTTT. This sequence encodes CSVDSYTGELFF.

The CDR3 DNA sequence: TGTGCCAGCAGCGTAGGTTTCTCGGACCGAGACTACGAGCAGTACTTC. It is translated as CASSVGFSDRDYEQYF. The chain recombines TRBV9 with TRBJ2-7; D remains unclear. V lost 0 bases and J lost 3, with 16 bases in between. This CDR3 contains 16 residues. CDR1 and CDR2 from the germline V gene are SGDLS and YYNGEE.

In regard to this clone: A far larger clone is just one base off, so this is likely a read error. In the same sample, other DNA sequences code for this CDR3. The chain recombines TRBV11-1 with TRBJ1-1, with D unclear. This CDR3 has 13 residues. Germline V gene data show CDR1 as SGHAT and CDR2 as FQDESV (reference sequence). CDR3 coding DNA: TGCGCCAGCAGCCCCCAACGGAACACTGAAGCTTTCTTT. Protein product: CASSPQRNTEAFF. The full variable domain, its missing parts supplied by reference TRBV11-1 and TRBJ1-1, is EAEVAQSPRYKITEKSQAVAFWCDPISGHATLYWYRQILGQGPELLVQFQDESVVDDSQLPKDRFSAERLKGVDSTLKIQPAELGDSAMYLCASSPQRNTEAFFGQGTRLTVV.

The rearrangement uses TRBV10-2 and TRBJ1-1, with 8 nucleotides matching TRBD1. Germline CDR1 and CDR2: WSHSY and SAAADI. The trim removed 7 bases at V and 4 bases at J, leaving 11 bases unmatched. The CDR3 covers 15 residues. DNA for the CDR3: TGCGCCAGCAAGGAACTTCAGGGGGCGGCCACTGAAGCTTTCTTT. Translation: CASKELQGAATEAFF.

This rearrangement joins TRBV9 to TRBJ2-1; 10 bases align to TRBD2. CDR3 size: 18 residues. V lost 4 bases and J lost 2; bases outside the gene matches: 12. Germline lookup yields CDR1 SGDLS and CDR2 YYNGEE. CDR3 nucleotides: TGTGCCAGCAGCCACCCGAGGGGACTAGCGACGACCTACAATGAGCAGTTCTTC. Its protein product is CASSHPRGLATTYNEQFF.